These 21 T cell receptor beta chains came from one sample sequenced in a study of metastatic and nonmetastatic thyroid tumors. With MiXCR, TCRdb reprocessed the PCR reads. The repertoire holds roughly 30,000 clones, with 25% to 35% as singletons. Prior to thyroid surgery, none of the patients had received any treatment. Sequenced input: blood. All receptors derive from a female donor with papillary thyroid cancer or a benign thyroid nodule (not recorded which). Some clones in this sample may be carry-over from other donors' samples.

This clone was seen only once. In DNA, the CDR3 is TGTGCCAGCAGTTGGAACGGACCTGCCGAGCAGTACTTC. Translated: CASSWNGPAEQYF. The V and J genes are TRBV7-9 and TRBJ2-7; D is undetermined. CDR1 and CDR2 (germline): SEHNR, FQNEAQ (reference sequence). The V end lost 6 bases, the J end lost 6 bases, and 15 bases lay between the germline ends. CDR3 length: 13 amino acids. Full variable domain (missing parts from reference TRBV7-9 and TRBJ2-7): DTGVSQNPRHKITKRGQNVTFRCDPISEHNRLYWYRQTLGQGPEFLTYFQNEAQLEKSRLLSDRFSAERPKGSFSTLEIQRTEQGDSAMYLCASSWNGPAEQYFGPGTRLTVT.

The CDR3 loop reads CASSSQLVYNEQFF. The DNA for the CDR3 is TGCGCCAGCAGCTCGCAATTGGTTTACAATGAGCAGTTCTTC. The V and J genes are TRBV5-1 and TRBJ2-1, with unresolved D. V was cut by 3 bases and J by 4 bases, with 11 bases left in between. This CDR3 has 14 amino acids. Per the germline V gene, CDR1 is SGHRS and CDR2 is YFSETQ.

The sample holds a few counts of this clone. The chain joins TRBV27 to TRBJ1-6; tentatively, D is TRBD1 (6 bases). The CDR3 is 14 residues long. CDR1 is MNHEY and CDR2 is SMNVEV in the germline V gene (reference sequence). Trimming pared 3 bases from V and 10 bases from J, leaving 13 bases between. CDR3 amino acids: CASSFVQGWSPLHF. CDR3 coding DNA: TGTGCCAGCAGTTTTGTACAGGGTTGGTCACCCCTCCACTTT.

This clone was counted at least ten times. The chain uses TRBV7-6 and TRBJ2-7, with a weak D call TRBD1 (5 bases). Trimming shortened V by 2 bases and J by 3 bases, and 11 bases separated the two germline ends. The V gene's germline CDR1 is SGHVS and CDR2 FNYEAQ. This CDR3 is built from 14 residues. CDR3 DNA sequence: TGTGCCAGCAGCTTATCTGGGGCGGACTACGAGCAGTACTTC. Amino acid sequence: CASSLSGADYEQYF.

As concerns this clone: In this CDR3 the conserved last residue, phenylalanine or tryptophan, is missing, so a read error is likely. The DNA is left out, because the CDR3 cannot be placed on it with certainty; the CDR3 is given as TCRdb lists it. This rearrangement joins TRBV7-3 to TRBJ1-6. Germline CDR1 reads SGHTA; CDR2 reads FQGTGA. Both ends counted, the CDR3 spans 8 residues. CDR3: CASSPYRQ.

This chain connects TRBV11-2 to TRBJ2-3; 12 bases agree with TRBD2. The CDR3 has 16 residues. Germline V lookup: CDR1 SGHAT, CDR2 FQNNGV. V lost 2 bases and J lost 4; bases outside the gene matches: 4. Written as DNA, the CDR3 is TGTGCCAGCAGCTTACTAGCGGGAGGGTTCGCAGATACGCAGTATTTT. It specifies CASSLLAGGFADTQYF.

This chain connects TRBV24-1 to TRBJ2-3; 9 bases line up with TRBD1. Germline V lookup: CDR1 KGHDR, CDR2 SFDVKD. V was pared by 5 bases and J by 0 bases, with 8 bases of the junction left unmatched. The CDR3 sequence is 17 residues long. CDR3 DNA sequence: TGTGCCACCAGTGCCCCGTCCGGGACAGGGAGCACAGATACGCAGTATTTT. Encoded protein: CATSAPSGTGSTDTQYF.

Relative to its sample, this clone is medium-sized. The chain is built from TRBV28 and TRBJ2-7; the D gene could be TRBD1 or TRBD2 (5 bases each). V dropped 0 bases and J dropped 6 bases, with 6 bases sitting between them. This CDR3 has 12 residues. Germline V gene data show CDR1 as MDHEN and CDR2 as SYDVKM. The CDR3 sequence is CASSLWGVEQYF. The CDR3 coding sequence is TGTGCCAGCAGTTTATGGGGGGTCGAGCAGTACTTC.

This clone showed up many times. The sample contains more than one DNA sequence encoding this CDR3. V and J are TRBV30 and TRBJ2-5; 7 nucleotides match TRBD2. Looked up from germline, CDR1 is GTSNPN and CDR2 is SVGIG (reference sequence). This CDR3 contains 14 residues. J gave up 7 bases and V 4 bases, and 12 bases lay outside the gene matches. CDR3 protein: CAWKGVRGWGTQYF. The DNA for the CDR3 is TGTGCCTGGAAAGGCGTGCGGGGGTGGGGGACCCAGTACTTC. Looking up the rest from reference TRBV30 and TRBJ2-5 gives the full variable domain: SQTIHQWPATLVQPVGSPLSLECTVEGTSNPNLYWYRQAAGRGLQLLFYSVGIGQISSEVPQNLSASRPQDRQFILSSKKLLLSDSGFYLCAWKGVRGWGTQYFGPGTRLLVL.

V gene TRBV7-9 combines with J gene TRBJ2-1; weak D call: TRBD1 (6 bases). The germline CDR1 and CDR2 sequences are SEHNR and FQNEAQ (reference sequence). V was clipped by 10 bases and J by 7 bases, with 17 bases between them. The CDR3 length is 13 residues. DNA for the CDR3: TGTGCCACGTTAAGGGCAGGGGTAAATGAGCAGTTCTTC. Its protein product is CATLRAGVNEQFF.

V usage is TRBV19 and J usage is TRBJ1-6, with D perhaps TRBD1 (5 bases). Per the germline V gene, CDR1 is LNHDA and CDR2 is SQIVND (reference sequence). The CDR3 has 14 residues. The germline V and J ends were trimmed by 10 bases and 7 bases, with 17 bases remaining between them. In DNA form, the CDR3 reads TGTGCCACCGCGGGACGGCAGTCCAATTCACCCCTCCACTTT. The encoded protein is CATAGRQSNSPLHF.

CDR3 protein: CASSGGTLEQFF. DNA of the CDR3: TGTGCCAGCAGCGGGGGGACTTTAGAGCAGTTCTTC. V is TRBV11-3 and J is TRBJ2-1; possible D gene TRBD2, 6 bases. V was clipped by 5 bases and J by 10 bases, with 12 bases between them. This CDR3 spans 12 amino acids. Germline lookup yields CDR1 SGHNT and CDR2 YENEEA.

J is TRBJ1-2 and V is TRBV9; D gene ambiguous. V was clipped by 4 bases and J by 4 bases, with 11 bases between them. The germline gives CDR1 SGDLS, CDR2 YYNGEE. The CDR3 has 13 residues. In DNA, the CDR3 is TGTGCCAGCAGCACAGTGAGTAGCTATGGCTACACCTTC. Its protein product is CASSTVSSYGYTF.

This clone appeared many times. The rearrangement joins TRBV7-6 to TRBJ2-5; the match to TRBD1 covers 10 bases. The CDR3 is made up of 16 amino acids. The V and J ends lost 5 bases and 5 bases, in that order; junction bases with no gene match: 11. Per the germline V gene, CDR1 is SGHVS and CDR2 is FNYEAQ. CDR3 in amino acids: CASSTTGGLVRETQYF. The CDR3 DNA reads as TGTGCCAGCAGCACGACAGGGGGCCTCGTCCGGGAGACCCAGTACTTC.

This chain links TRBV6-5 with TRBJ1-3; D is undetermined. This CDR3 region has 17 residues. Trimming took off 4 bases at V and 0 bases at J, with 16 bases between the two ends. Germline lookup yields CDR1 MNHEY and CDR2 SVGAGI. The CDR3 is CASSFPFGGTSGNTIYF. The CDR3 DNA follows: TGTGCCAGCAGTTTCCCATTCGGTGGAACCTCTGGAAACACCATATATTTT.

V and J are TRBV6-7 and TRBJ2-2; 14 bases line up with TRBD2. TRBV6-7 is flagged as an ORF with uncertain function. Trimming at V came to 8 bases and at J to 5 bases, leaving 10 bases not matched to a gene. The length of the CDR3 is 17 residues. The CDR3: CASGGTSGRVGTGELFF. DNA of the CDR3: TGTGCCAGCGGGGGGACTAGCGGGAGAGTGGGTACCGGGGAGCTGTTTTTT.

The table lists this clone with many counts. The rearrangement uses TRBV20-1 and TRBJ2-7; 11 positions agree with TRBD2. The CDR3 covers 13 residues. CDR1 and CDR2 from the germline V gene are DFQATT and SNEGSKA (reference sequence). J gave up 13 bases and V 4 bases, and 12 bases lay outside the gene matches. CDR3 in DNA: TGCAGTGCTACCGGTGGTAGCGGGAGGGAGCGATACTTC. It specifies CSATGGSGRERYF.

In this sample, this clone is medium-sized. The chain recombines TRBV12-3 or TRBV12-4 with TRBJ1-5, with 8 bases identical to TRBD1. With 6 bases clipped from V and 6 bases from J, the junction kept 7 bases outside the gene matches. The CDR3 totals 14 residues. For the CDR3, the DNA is TGTGCCAGCAGCAAGACAGGGGATGTTCAGCCCCAGCATTTT. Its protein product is CASSKTGDVQPQHF.

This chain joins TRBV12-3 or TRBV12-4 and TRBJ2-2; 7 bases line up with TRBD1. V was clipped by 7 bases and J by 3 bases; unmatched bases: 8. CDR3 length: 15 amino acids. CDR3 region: CASKPTGTDTGELFF. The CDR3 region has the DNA TGTGCCAGCAAACCGACAGGGACAGACACCGGGGAGCTGTTTTTT.

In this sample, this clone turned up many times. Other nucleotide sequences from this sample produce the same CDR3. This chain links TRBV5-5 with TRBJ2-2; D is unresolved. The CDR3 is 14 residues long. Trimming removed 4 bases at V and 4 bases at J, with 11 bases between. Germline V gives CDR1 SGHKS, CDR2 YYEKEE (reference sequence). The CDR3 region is CASSPIQITGELFF. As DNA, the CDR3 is TGTGCCAGCAGCCCGATCCAGATCACCGGGGAGCTGTTTTTT.

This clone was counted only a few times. CDR3 nucleotides: TGTGCCAGCAGGCGACTAGCGGGAGCCTACGAGCAGTACTTC. Translation gives CASRRLAGAYEQYF. The chain is built from TRBV6-1 and TRBJ2-7, with 12 bases lining up with TRBD2. Trimming took 6 bases from V and 2 from J; bases not matched to a gene: 2. CDR1 is MNHNS, CDR2 SASEGT, per germline. The CDR3 covers 14 residues.